These T cell receptor beta chains were read from a single sample in a study of cytomegalovirus exposure and HLA in healthy donors. The protocol was immunoSEQ multiplex PCR, while the TCRdb copy is restricted to in-frame clones and leaves out a portion. The sample holds a few hundred thousand clones, approximately 82% seen once. The material sequenced was PBMCs. The receptor source for this set is a woman between 40 and 55 years old in good health and CMV-seronegative. Each CDR3 is given without its conserved first and last residue. D genes are given only for firm matches.

CDR3,V,J,D
AKPTGGNSPLH,TRBV6-5,TRBJ1-6,TRBD1
ASSFTSGGYQETQY,TRBV5-6,TRBJ2-5,TRBD2
ASSQDDRVAETQY,TRBV4-3,TRBJ2-5,TRBD1
ASSLEVAGNSYNEQF,TRBV5-4,TRBJ2-1,.
ASRLEAGYT,TRBV5-1,TRBJ1-2,.
ASSPGQGVIRSDTQY,TRBV19,TRBJ2-3,TRBD1
ASSLTGAGELF,TRBV7-3,TRBJ2-2,TRBD1
ASSTQGLAGNEQF,TRBV2,TRBJ2-1,TRBD2
ASSPLTGQGALSSYEQY,TRBV4-2,.,TRBD1
ASSVGQAWETQY,TRBV9,TRBJ2-5,TRBD1
ASSEDFPGTSAWALGETQY,TRBV2,TRBJ2-5,TRBD2
AWRGARQAPGGTEAF,TRBV30,TRBJ1-1,TRBD1
ASSAGLAGKGEQY,TRBV7-9,TRBJ2-7,TRBD2
SVVRAGGRWDTEAF,TRBV29-1,TRBJ1-1,TRBD1
ASSRTGRSDTQY,TRBV28,TRBJ2-3,TRBD1
ASSPKPEAF,TRBV7-2,TRBJ1-1,.
ASLPRAGRETQY,TRBV2,TRBJ2-5,.
ASSELANTGELF,TRBV25-1,TRBJ2-2,.
ASSGVGTGELF,TRBV9,TRBJ2-2,.
ASSLVTGETQY,TRBV5-4,TRBJ2-5,.
ASSEARDTQY,TRBV6-5,TRBJ2-3,.
ASSLARKGAGADTQY,TRBV7-2,TRBJ2-3,TRBD1
ASSLAGTGREAF,TRBV5-1,TRBJ1-1,TRBD1
ASSELQGNTEAF,TRBV25-1,TRBJ1-1,.
ASEVGMSNQPQH,TRBV19,TRBJ1-5,.
ASSLNRGISYNEQF,TRBV11-1,TRBJ2-1,.
ASSPGDRYNTEAF,TRBV5-5,TRBJ1-1,TRBD1
ASSPGERWNYGYT,TRBV9,TRBJ1-2,.
ASVSSQGANTEAF,TRBV28,TRBJ1-1,TRBD1
ASWRAPGSDTEAF,TRBV27,TRBJ1-1,.
ASEEGATNEKLF,TRBV5-6,TRBJ1-4,.
ATMELGIRSGNTIY,TRBV27,TRBJ1-3,.
ASSNPSRGKDEQY,TRBV19,TRBJ2-7,.
SVEGTGVYEQY,TRBV29-1,TRBJ2-7,TRBD1
SFGQGVKETQY,TRBV29-1,TRBJ2-5,TRBD1
AIGESSYNEQF,TRBV10-3,TRBJ2-1,.
ASRRGGDRNTIY,TRBV2,TRBJ1-3,.
ASSLRGKLYYGYT,TRBV7-2,TRBJ1-2,.
ASSLGESNQPQH,TRBV13,TRBJ1-5,.
ASSSQGGPNYGYT,TRBV5-1,TRBJ1-2,.
ASSPGQYPSKNIQY,TRBV5-8,TRBJ2-4,.
ASSALGVSPEAF,TRBV6-1,TRBJ1-1,.
ATSRDIASQETQY,TRBV15,TRBJ2-5,.
ASSLEGRTEAF,TRBV7-9,TRBJ1-1,.
ASSPSSEETQY,TRBV18,TRBJ2-5,.
ASSLYRDSEQF,TRBV7-3,TRBJ2-1,TRBD1
ASSLAHRNQPQH,TRBV28,TRBJ1-5,.
ASHRGFTNEKLF,TRBV19,TRBJ1-4,.
ASSQDMDWNTEAF,TRBV4-3,TRBJ1-1,.
SASRGANTEAF,TRBV29-1,TRBJ1-1,.
ATSRDRGTYGYT,TRBV15,TRBJ1-2,.
ASSAKETQY,TRBV2,TRBJ2-5,.
ASSLRFSTDTQY,TRBV7-2,TRBJ2-3,.
ASSPAENTEAF,TRBV2,TRBJ1-1,.